This TCR beta chain was recovered during a study of CD8+ T cells in alopecia areata. This clone was seen a few times. Sequencing templates came from extracted RNA that was reverse transcribed into cDNA. Some clones are missing from TCRdb's copy, which holds only in-frame ones; the method was immunoSEQ multiplex PCR. The table lists about 170,000 clones, 65% to 75% of them singletons. The CDR3 runs to 12 residues. In germline, CDR1 is GTSNPN, CDR2 SVGIG (reference sequence). V lost 0 bases and J lost 4, with 5 bases in between. Source: CD8+ T cells sorted from blood, taken at week 0. The chain joins TRBV30 to TRBJ2-3, with D maybe TRBD2 (5 bases). The sequence was collected from a human donor with alopecia areata. The DNA of the CDR3 is TGTGCCTGGAGTGTACTAGCAGATACGCAGTATTTT. It is translated as CAWSVLADTQYF.